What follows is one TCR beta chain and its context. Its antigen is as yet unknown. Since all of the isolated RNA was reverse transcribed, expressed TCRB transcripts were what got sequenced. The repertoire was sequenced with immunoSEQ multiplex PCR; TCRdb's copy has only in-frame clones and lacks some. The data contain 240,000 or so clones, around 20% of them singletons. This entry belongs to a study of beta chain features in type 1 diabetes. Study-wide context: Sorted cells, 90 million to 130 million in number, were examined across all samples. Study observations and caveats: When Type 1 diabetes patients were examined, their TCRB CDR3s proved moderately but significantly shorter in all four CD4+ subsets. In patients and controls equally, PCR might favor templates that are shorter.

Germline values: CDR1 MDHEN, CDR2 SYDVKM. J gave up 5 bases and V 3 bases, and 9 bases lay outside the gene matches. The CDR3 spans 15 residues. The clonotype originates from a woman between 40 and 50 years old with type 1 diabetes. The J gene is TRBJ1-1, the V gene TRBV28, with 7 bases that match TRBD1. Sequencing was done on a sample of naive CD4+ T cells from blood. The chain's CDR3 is CASSLRTGRGTEAFF. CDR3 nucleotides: TGTGCCAGCAGTTTGAGGACAGGTAGAGGAACTGAAGCTTTCTTT.